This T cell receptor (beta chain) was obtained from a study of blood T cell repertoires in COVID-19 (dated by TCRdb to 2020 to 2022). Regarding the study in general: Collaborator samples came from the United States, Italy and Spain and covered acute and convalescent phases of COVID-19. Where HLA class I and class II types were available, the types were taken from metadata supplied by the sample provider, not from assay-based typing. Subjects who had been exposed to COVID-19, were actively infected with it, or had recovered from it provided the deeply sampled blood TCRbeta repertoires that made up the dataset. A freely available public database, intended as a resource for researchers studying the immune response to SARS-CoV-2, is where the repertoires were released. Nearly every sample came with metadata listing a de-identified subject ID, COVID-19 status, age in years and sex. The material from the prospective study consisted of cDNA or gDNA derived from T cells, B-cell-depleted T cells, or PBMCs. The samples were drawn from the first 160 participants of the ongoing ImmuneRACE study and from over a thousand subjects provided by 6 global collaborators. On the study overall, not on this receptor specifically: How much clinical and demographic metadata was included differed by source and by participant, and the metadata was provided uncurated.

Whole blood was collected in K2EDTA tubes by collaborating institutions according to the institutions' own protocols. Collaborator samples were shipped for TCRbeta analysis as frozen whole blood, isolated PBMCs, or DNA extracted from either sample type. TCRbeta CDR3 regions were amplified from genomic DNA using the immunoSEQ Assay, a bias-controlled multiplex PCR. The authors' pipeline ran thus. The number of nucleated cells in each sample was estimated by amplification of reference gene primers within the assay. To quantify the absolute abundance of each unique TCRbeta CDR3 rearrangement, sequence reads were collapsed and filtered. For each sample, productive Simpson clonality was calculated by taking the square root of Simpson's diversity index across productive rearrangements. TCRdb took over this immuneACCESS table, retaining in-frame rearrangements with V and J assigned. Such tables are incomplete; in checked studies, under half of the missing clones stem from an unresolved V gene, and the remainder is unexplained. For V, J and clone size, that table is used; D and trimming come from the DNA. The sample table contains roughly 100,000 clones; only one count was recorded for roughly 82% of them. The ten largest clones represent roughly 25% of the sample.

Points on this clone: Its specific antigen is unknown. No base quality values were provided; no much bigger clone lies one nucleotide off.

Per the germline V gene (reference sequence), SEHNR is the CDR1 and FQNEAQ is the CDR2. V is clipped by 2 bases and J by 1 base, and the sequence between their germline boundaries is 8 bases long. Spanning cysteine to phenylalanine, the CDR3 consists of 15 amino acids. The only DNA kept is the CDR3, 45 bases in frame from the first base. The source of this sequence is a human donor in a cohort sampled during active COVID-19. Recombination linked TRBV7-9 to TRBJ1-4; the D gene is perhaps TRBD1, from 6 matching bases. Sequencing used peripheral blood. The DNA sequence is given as TGTGCCAGCAGCTTACAACAGGGAACTAATGAAAAACTGTTTTTT. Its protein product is CASSLQQGTNEKLFF.